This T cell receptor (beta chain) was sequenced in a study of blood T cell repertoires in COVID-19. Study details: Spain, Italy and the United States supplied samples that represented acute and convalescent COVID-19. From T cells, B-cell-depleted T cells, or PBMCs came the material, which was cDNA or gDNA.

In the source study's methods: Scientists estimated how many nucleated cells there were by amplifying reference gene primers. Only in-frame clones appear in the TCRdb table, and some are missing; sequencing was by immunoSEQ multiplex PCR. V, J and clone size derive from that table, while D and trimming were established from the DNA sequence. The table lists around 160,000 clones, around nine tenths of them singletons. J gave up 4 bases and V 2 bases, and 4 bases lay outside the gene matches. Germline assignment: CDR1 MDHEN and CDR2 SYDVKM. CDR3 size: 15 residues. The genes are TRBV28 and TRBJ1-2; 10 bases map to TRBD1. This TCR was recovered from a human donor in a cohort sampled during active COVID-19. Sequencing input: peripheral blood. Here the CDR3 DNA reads TGTGCCAGCAGTTTAGGACAGGGGGGAACCTATGGCTACACCTTC. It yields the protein CASSLGQGGTYGYTF.